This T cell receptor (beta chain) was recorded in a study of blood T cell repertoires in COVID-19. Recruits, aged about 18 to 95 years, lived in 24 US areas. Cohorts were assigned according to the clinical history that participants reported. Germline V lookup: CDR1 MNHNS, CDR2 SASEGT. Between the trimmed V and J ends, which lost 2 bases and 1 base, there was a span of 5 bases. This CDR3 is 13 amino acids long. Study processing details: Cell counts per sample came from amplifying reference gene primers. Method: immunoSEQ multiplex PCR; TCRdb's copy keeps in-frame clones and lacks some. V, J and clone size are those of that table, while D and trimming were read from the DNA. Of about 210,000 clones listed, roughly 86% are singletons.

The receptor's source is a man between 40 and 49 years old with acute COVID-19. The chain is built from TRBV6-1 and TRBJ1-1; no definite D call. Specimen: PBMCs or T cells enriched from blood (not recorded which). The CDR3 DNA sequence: TGTGCCAGCAGTGAACGGAGGAACACTGAAGCTTTCTTT. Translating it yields CASSERRNTEAFF.